A selection of T cell receptor beta chains follows, all from one sample in a study of shared clonotypes between healthy human individuals. Only in-frame clones appear in the TCRdb table, and some are missing; sequencing was by immunoSEQ multiplex PCR. The table includes about half a million clones, roughly 80% detected once. The sample taken for sequencing was PBMCs. Every receptor here comes from a woman aged 40 to 50 in good health. Some clones in this sample may be carry-over from other donors' samples. Each CDR3 is given with its conserved first and last residue. The D gene is left open where the match is weak. Rows may omit the clone size; those that give it use once, few, many or a size class.

TRBV29-1	.	.	TRBJ2-2	CSVEGENTGELFF	TGCAGCGTTGAGGGGGAGAACACCGGGGAGCTGTTTTTT
TRBV7-9	.	TRBD2	TRBJ2-7	CASSLVGGTTYEQYF	TGTGCCAGCAGCTTAGTGGGGGGGACTACCTACGAGCAGTACTTC
TRBV11-3	.	TRBD2	TRBJ2-1	CASSMGKGGYNEQFF	TGTGCCAGCAGCATGGGGAAGGGAGGGTACAATGAGCAGTTCTTC
TRBV11-1	.	.	TRBJ1-5	CASSRGKGQPQHF	TGTGCCAGCAGCCGCGGAAAGGGTCAGCCCCAGCATTTT
TRBV28	.	.	TRBJ1-1	CASTQGGGNTEAFF	TGTGCCAGCACCCAAGGGGGGGGGAACACTGAAGCTTTCTTT
TRBV9	.	TRBD2	TRBJ2-2	CASSLASGPNTGELFF	TGTGCCAGCAGCCTTGCTAGCGGGCCTAACACCGGGGAGCTGTTTTTT
TRBV27	.	TRBD2	TRBJ2-1	CASKERPWPSGSSYNEQFF	TGTGCCAGCAAGGAACGCCCGTGGCCTAGCGGGAGTTCCTACAATGAGCAGTTCTTC
TRBV28	.	.	TRBJ1-4	CASSLGHGGANEKLFF	TGTGCCAGCAGTTTGGGACACGGAGGGGCTAATGAAAAACTGTTTTTT
TRBV10-3	.	.	TRBJ2-1	CAISELSGGAYNEQFF	TGTGCCATCAGTGAGTTGAGCGGAGGCGCCTACAATGAGCAGTTCTTC
TRBV6-1	.	TRBD1	TRBJ1-2	CASSVGQAANYGYTF	TGTGCCAGCAGCGTTGGACAGGCCGCTAACTATGGCTACACCTTC
TRBV5-4	.	TRBD1	TRBJ2-5	CASSPGGQGDVETQYF	TGTGCCAGCAGCCCCGGGGGACAGGGGGATGTAGAGACCCAGTACTTC
TRBV7-3	once	.	TRBJ1-1	CASSLALNTEAFF	TGTGCCAGCAGCTTAGCCCTGAACACTGAAGCTTTCTTT
TRBV5-1	.	TRBD2	TRBJ2-7	CASSLALAGTYEQYF	TGCGCCAGCAGCTTGGCCTTAGCGGGGACCTACGAGCAGTACTTC
TRBV11-2	.	.	TRBJ2-5	CASSLGETQYF	TGTGCCAGCAGCTTAGGGGAGACCCAGTACTTC
TRBV19	.	.	TRBJ2-5	CASSSRDRETQYF	TGTGCCAGTAGTAGCAGGGACCGGGAGACCCAGTACTTC
TRBV9	once	.	TRBJ2-7	CASSVEILGSEQYF	TGTGCCAGCAGCGTAGAAATATTGGGTTCCGAGCAGTACTTC
TRBV15	.	.	TRBJ1-2	CATSRDIRGNSYF	TGTGCCACCAGCAGAGATATTAGGGGGAATTCCTACTTC
TRBV7-3	.	.	TRBJ2-5	CASSPTGPQETQYF	TGTGCCAGCAGCCCCACGGGACCTCAAGAGACCCAGTACTTC
TRBV7-9	.	.	TRBJ2-7	CASSLGDSYWYF	TGTGCCAGCAGCTTAGGTGACTCCTACTGGTACTTC
TRBV15	.	TRBD2	TRBJ2-2	CATSRGGGDTGELFF	TGTGCCACCAGCAGAGGCGGGGGGGACACCGGGGAGCTGTTTTTT
TRBV28	.	.	TRBJ2-7	CASSFSTGTYEQYF	TGTGCCAGCAGTTTCTCGACAGGTACCTACGAGCAGTACTTC
TRBV5-1	.	TRBD1	TRBJ2-7	CASSRDREGYEQYF	TGCGCCAGCAGCAGGGACAGGGAGGGATACGAGCAGTACTTC
TRBV7-2	.	TRBD1	TRBJ1-1	CASSSTGFQTEAFF	TGTGCCAGCAGCTCGACAGGGTTTCAGACTGAAGCTTTCTTT
TRBV4-3	.	TRBD2	TRBJ2-7	CASSGGLAGTYEQYF	TGCGCCAGCAGCGGCGGACTAGCGGGGACCTACGAGCAGTACTTC
TRBV11-3	few	TRBD1	TRBJ1-5	CASSTGQFNQPQHF	TGTGCCAGCAGCACGGGACAGTTCAACCAGCCCCAGCATTTT